Only a few counts were recorded for the clone carrying this T cell receptor (beta chain). The antigen is undetermined. TCRB transcripts that were expressed got sequenced, as all of the isolated RNA had been reverse transcribed. TCRdb's table, derived via immunoSEQ multiplex PCR, lists solely in-frame clones and lacks some. The data hold more than 300,000 clones, with around 12% observed a single time. The sample comes from a study of beta chain features in type 1 diabetes. V was shortened by 7 bases and J by 3 bases, with 15 bases between the two germline ends. Germline CDR1 is SNHLY and CDR2 is FYNNEI. The CDR3 is made up of 14 amino acids. Study findings and constraints: Moderate but significant shortening of TCRB CDR3s was recorded in all four CD4+ subsets from Type 1 diabetes patients. cDNA sequencing could over-represent cells with high TCR expression.

This receptor was taken from a woman aged 18-29 years with type 1 diabetes. The rearrangement uses TRBV2 and TRBJ1-2, with D possibly TRBD1 on 6 matching bases. Material: naive CD4+ T cells from blood. The CDR3 DNA is TGTGCCAGCACCACAGGGAACTGGGACTATGGCTACACCTTC. This codes for CASTTGNWDYGYTF. Full variable domain (missing parts from reference TRBV2 and TRBJ1-2): EPEVTQTPSHQVTQMGQEVILRCVPISNHLYFYWYRQILGQKVEFLVSFYNNEISEKSEIFDDQFSVERPDGSNFTLKIRSTKLEDSAMYFCASTTGNWDYGYTFGSGTRLTVV.